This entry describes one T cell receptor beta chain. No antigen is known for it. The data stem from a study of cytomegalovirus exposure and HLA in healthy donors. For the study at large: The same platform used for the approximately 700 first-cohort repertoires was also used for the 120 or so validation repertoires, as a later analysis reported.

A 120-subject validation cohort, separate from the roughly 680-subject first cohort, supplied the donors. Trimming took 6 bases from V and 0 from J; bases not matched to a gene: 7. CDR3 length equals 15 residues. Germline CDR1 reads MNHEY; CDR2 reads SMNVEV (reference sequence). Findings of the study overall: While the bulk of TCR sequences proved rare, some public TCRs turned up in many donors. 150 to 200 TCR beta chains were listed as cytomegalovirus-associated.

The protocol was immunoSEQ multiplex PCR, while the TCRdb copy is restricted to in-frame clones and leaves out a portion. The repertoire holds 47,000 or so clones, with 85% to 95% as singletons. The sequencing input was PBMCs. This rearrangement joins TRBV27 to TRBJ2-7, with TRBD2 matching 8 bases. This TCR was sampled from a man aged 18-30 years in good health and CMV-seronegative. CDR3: CASSPSGGHSYEQYF. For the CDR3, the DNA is TGTGCCAGCAGCCCCTCGGGGGGGCACTCCTACGAGCAGTACTTC.